These 30 T cell receptor beta chains were sequenced from one sample in a study of a mutant IDH1 vaccine in newly diagnosed glioma. Profiled with immunoSEQ multiplex PCR; TCRdb holds only in-frame clones, not every one. This sample has approximately 47,000 clones, with 85% to 90% found just once. Time point denoted: week 35, safety follow-up. The vaccine gave 300 ug of a 20-mer mutant IDH1 peptide subcutaneously per dose. No antigen has been identified for these receptors. This specimen was PBMCs, taken from a glioma patient whose treatment included an IDH1 peptide vaccine. The receptors originated from a woman between 35 and 50 years old with glioma.

The chain is built from TRBV4-2 and TRBJ1-2; the match to TRBD1 covers 7 bases. The length of the CDR3 is 15 residues. Germline V gives CDR1 LGHNA, CDR2 YNFKEQ. Trimming cost V 5 bases and J 2 bases; bases outside gene matches: 8. For the CDR3, the DNA is TGTGCCAGCAGCTCGACAGGGACCCTAAACTATGGCTACACCTTC. It is translated as CASSSTGTLNYGYTF.

The DNA of the CDR3 is TGTGCCAGCGCCCCCGGATGGGGGGCGGATGGCTACACCTTC. It translates to CASAPGWGADGYTF. This sequence joins TRBV6-5 and TRBJ1-2; the D gene is possibly TRBD1 (6 bases). Trimming removed 8 bases at V and 6 bases at J, with 19 bases between. The V gene's germline CDR1 is MNHEY and CDR2 SVGAGI. This CDR3 has 14 amino acids.

CDR3 sequence: CASSHNRDTQYF. DNA of the CDR3: TGTGCCAGCAGTCACAACAGGGATACGCAGTATTTT. The rearrangement links TRBV9 to TRBJ2-3, with D tentatively TRBD1 (5 bases). V shed 5 bases and J shed 6 bases, with 10 bases lying between them. CDR1 and CDR2 from the germline V gene are SGDLS and YYNGEE. The CDR3 has 12 amino acids.

The chain links TRBV18 to TRBJ1-1, with 7 nucleotides matching TRBD1. The CDR3 length is 17 residues. Per the germline V gene, CDR1 is KGHSH and CDR2 is LQKENI. The V gene end was trimmed by 3 bases and the J gene end by 5 bases; junction bases not matched to a gene: 15. CDR3 sequence reads: CASSPPPDRDGWTEAFF. In nucleotides, the CDR3 is TGTGCCAGCTCACCGCCACCAGACAGGGACGGTTGGACTGAAGCTTTCTTT.

The CDR3 DNA follows: TGTGCCAGCAGTGACCCCGGGACGTCGGGACTCACCTCAGATACGCAGTATTTT. As protein: CASSDPGTSGLTSDTQYF. J is TRBJ2-3 and V is TRBV25-1; D perhaps matches TRBD2 (6 bases). In germline, CDR1 is MGHDK, CDR2 SYGVNS. Trimming removed 3 bases from V and 4 bases from J, with 23 bases in between. This CDR3 contains 18 residues.

The V and J genes are TRBV13 and TRBJ2-7; D could derive from TRBD1 or TRBD2 (7 bases each). Trimming removed 5 bases from V and 2 bases from J, with 16 bases in between. Germline CDR1 and CDR2: PRHDT and FYEKMQ (reference sequence). The CDR3 extends over 15 amino acids. CDR3 sequence reads: CASSSGTVSAYEQYF. The CDR3 coding sequence is TGTGCCAGCAGCAGCGGGACAGTATCCGCCTACGAGCAGTACTTC. Looking up the rest from reference TRBV13 and TRBJ2-7 gives the full variable domain: AAGVIQSPRHLIKEKRETATLKCYPIPRHDTVYWYQQGPGQDPQFLISFYEKMQSDKGSIPDRFSAQQFSDYHSELNMSSLELGDSALYFCASSSGTVSAYEQYFGPGTRLTVT.

This chain connects TRBV4-2 to TRBJ1-4, with 7 positions matching TRBD1. The CDR3 sequence is 14 residues long. CDR1 and CDR2 from the germline V gene are LGHNA and YNFKEQ. V lost 5 bases, J lost 5 bases, and 5 bases stayed unmatched. CDR3 sequence reads: CASSKTGSNEKLFF. DNA for the CDR3: TGTGCCAGCAGCAAGACAGGGTCCAATGAAAAACTGTTTTTT.

V gene TRBV5-1 combines with J gene TRBJ1-6, with D unresolved. Between the trimmed V and J ends, which lost 0 bases and 8 bases, there was a span of 9 bases. Germline CDR1 is SGHRS and CDR2 is YFSETQ. CDR3 length: 14 amino acids. The CDR3 loop reads CASSLVGPDSPLHF. CDR3 nucleotide sequence: TGCGCCAGCAGCTTGGTCGGCCCGGATTCACCCCTCCACTTT. Combining the CDR3 with reference TRBV5-1 and TRBJ1-6 gives the whole variable domain KAGVTQTPRYLIKTRGQQVTLSCSPISGHRSVSWYQQTPGQGLQFLFEYFSETQRNKGNFPGRFSGRQFSNSRSEMNVSTLELGDSALYLCASSLVGPDSPLHFGNGTRLTVT.

The rearrangement links TRBV5-1 to TRBJ2-7; unclear D gene. CDR3 length: 14 residues. Germline CDR1 is SGHRS and CDR2 is YFSETQ. The germline V and J ends were trimmed by 0 bases and 2 bases, with 9 bases remaining between them. CDR3: CASSLGVGTYEQYF. As DNA, the CDR3 is TGCGCCAGCAGCTTGGGTGTAGGGACCTACGAGCAGTACTTC.

Points on this clone: The sample carries other DNA sequences with the same CDR3. This chain connects TRBV5-1 to TRBJ2-1; 9 bases fit TRBD2. The J segment lost 4 bases and the V segment lost 2 bases, leaving 7 bases of the junction unmatched. From germline, CDR1 is SGHRS and CDR2 YFSETQ. The CDR3 is made up of 16 amino acids. CDR3 DNA: TGCGCCAGCAGCTTACCTAGCGGGGCCACTTACAATGAGCAGTTCTTC. Translated, it gives CASSLPSGATYNEQFF.

This chain joins TRBV19 and TRBJ2-3; D gene ambiguous. CDR1 is LNHDA, CDR2 SQIVND, per germline (reference sequence). The ends were cut back, 1 base at V and 6 bases at J, with 2 bases in the middle. This CDR3 contains 11 residues. The CDR3 nucleotides read TGTGCCAGTAGTATAGGCGATACGCAGTATTTT. The encoded protein is CASSIGDTQYF.

Only a few counts were recorded for this clone. This chain joins TRBV6-1 and TRBJ2-7; 9 nucleotides agree with TRBD2. This CDR3 spans 15 amino acids. Germline CDR1 is MNHNS and CDR2 is SASEGT. The junction had 1 base not matched to a gene; V was cut back by 1 base and J by 0 bases. CDR3 in DNA: TGTGCCAGCAGTGAAGTAGCGGGAGCCTCCTACGAGCAGTACTTC. Translation gives CASSEVAGASYEQYF.

The CDR3 DNA reads TGTGCCATCAGTGAGTCTTCGGGCGGAAGGGCCTACGAGCAGTACTTC. This sequence encodes CAISESSGGRAYEQYF. This rearrangement joins TRBV10-3 to TRBJ2-7; D not resolved. The V gene lost 0 bases and the J gene lost 2 bases, with 14 bases spanning the gap. Germline loops: CDR1 ENHRY, CDR2 SYGVKD. The CDR3 totals 16 residues.

In its sample, this clone was seen once. This chain uses TRBV6-5 with TRBJ1-2, with no clear D. From germline, CDR1 is MNHEY and CDR2 SVGAGI. The CDR3 loop spans 14 amino acids. With 7 bases removed from V and 0 bases from J, the gap between germline ends came to 12 bases. The CDR3 is CASTHWGSNYGYTF. DNA of the CDR3: TGTGCCAGCACCCATTGGGGATCTAACTATGGCTACACCTTC.

The gene calls are TRBV19 and TRBJ1-5; TRBD1 aligns across 10 bases. J was trimmed by 3 bases and V by 8 bases; bases with no gene match: 7. The V gene's germline CDR1 is LNHDA and CDR2 SQIVND (reference sequence). The CDR3 runs 15 residues. CDR3 DNA: TGTGCCAGTCGCCGGGACAGGGGAGTCAATCAGCCCCAGCATTTT. Translated: CASRRDRGVNQPQHF.

The genes are TRBV10-1 and TRBJ2-1; D gene unclear. V gave up 2 bases and J gave up 9 bases, with 11 bases separating them. The CDR3 loop spans 13 amino acids. Germline values: CDR1 WNHNN, CDR2 SYGVQD (reference sequence). The CDR3 reads CASSERLGFEQFF. The CDR3 bases are TGCGCCAGCAGTGAGCGTTTAGGGTTTGAGCAGTTCTTC.

The chain carries TRBV18 and TRBJ1-6, with TRBD1 matching over 7 bases. Germline-derived CDR1 and CDR2 are KGHSH and LQKENI. There are 16 residues in the CDR3. After removal of 6 bases from V and 6 bases from J, the junction contained 11 bases not matched to a gene. CDR3 nucleotide sequence: TGTGCCAGCTCGCCCAACAGGGGAGGGCTTAATTCACCCCTCCACTTT. It yields the protein CASSPNRGGLNSPLHF.

The rearrangement uses TRBV5-1 and TRBJ1-5; D is unclear. The CDR3 contains 15 residues. CDR1 and CDR2 from the germline V gene are SGHRS and YFSETQ. The V end was cut by 2 bases, the J end by 0 bases, with 9 bases between. CDR3 nucleotides: TGCGCCAGCAGCTTAACCGGGGATAGCAATCAGCCCCAGCATTTT. It translates to CASSLTGDSNQPQHF.

The V gene is TRBV28, the J gene TRBJ1-3; a weak D match, TRBD1 (5 bases). Germline values: CDR1 MDHEN, CDR2 SYDVKM. The CDR3 loop spans 16 amino acids. V was cut by 4 bases and J by 5 bases, with 18 bases left in between. As DNA, the CDR3 is TGTGCCAGCAGTTCGATCGGGACGCGTCTTAGAAACACCATATATTTT. This translates into CASSSIGTRLRNTIYF.

This clone was detected only a few times. The V call is TRBV4-1, the J call TRBJ1-1; D is uncertain. The CDR3 covers 14 residues. CDR1 MGHRA and CDR2 YSYEKL come from the germline V gene. The germline V and J ends were trimmed by 4 bases and 4 bases, with 13 bases remaining between them. The CDR3 is CASSPRGGVTEAFF. As DNA, the CDR3 is TGCGCCAGCAGCCCCCGAGGTGGGGTCACTGAAGCTTTCTTT.

The chain joins TRBV2 to TRBJ1-1, with 9 positions matching TRBD1. The germline CDR1 and CDR2 sequences are SNHLY and FYNNEI. Unmatched junction bases numbered 3, after V lost 5 bases and J lost 2 bases. CDR3 length: 14 residues. The CDR3 reads CASSWGQGNTEAFF. CDR3 nucleotides: TGTGCCAGCAGTTGGGGACAGGGCAACACTGAAGCTTTCTTT.

This chain links TRBV6-6 with TRBJ2-5; D possibly corresponds to TRBD1 (6 bases). The V and J ends lost 4 bases and 2 bases respectively, with 8 bases between them. CDR3 length: 13 amino acids. From germline, CDR1 is MNHNY and CDR2 SVGAGI (reference sequence). The CDR3 coding sequence is TGTGCCAGCAGTTTGCAGGGGCAAGAGACCCAGTACTTC. Amino acid sequence: CASSLQGQETQYF.

The chain has TRBV19 and TRBJ2-7; D is perhaps TRBD1 or TRBD2 (5 bases each). Germline V lookup: CDR1 LNHDA, CDR2 SQIVND (reference sequence). The ends were cut back, 4 bases at V and 5 bases at J, with 18 bases in the middle. CDR3 length equals 15 residues. CDR3 nucleotide sequence: TGTGCCAGTAGTACGCCCCGGGGCCAGACCCACGAGCAGTACTTC. Translating it yields CASSTPRGQTHEQYF. The full variable domain, rest sourced from reference TRBV19 and TRBJ2-7, is DGGITQSPKYLFRKEGQNVTLSCEQNLNHDAMYWYRQDPGQGLRLIYYSQIVNDFQKGDIAEGYSVSREKKESFPLTVTSAQKNPTAFYLCASSTPRGQTHEQYFGPGTRLTVT.

This clone was detected only a few times. The V and J genes are TRBV5-6 and TRBJ2-3, with 11 bases matching TRBD2. Germline assignment: CDR1 SGHDT and CDR2 YYEEEE. The CDR3 extends over 15 amino acids. Trimming removed 3 bases from V and 3 bases from J; junction bases left unmatched: 3. The CDR3 bases are TGTGCCAGCAGCTATAGCGGGGGGGCGACAGATACGCAGTATTTT. It specifies CASSYSGGATDTQYF.

V gene TRBV5-1 combines with J gene TRBJ1-1; no firm D call. Trimming shortened V by 1 base and J by 6 bases, and 13 bases separated the two germline ends. The CDR3 has 14 amino acids. The germline CDR1 and CDR2 sequences are SGHRS and YFSETQ. DNA for the CDR3: TGCGCCAGCAGCTTGAGGATGGGGAGCGCTGAAGCTTTCTTT. It codes for CASSLRMGSAEAFF.

The chain couples TRBV18 to TRBJ2-1; D is unclear. Looked up from germline, CDR1 is KGHSH and CDR2 is LQKENI. The CDR3 contains 17 residues. Trimming removed 2 bases from V and 2 bases from J, with 16 bases in between. The CDR3 DNA reads as TGTGCCAGCTCACCATGGGGTATTACCGGCACCTACAATGAGCAGTTCTTC. It yields the protein CASSPWGITGTYNEQFF.

This clone was seen a few times. The chain recombines TRBV7-2 with TRBJ2-2; no clear D gene. This CDR3 region has 13 residues. V lost 0 bases, J lost 7 bases, and 6 bases lay in between. In germline, CDR1 is SGHTA, CDR2 FQGNSA. The CDR3 DNA reads as TGTGCCAGCAGCTTAGCTAGAGGCGGGGAGCTGTTTTTT. Translating it yields CASSLARGGELFF.

CDR3 loop: CATSRDTYNQPQHF. As DNA, the CDR3 is TGTGCCACCAGCAGAGATACGTATAATCAGCCCCAGCATTTT. V is TRBV15 and J is TRBJ1-5; D gene unclear. This CDR3 has 14 residues. Looked up from germline, CDR1 is LNHNV and CDR2 is YYDKDF (reference sequence). Trimming cost V 0 bases and J 4 bases, with 7 bases left between them.

This chain joins TRBV5-8 and TRBJ2-5, with 7 bases that match TRBD1. Looked up from germline, CDR1 is SGHTS and CDR2 is YDEGEE. V shed 4 bases, J shed 2 bases, and the junction held 5 bases outside the gene matches. CDR3 size: 14 residues. The CDR3: CASSGLGQQETQYF. CDR3 sequence (DNA): TGTGCCAGCAGCGGACTGGGACAGCAAGAGACCCAGTACTTC.

The V gene is TRBV27, the J gene TRBJ2-3, with no clear D. Trimming stripped 3 bases from V and 2 bases from J, with 21 bases between. CDR1 and CDR2 (germline): MNHEY, SMNVEV (reference sequence). This CDR3 contains 18 residues. This CDR3 is CASSFVPPAKVITDTQYF. The CDR3 DNA follows: TGTGCCAGCAGTTTTGTCCCCCCAGCGAAAGTCATCACAGATACGCAGTATTTT.